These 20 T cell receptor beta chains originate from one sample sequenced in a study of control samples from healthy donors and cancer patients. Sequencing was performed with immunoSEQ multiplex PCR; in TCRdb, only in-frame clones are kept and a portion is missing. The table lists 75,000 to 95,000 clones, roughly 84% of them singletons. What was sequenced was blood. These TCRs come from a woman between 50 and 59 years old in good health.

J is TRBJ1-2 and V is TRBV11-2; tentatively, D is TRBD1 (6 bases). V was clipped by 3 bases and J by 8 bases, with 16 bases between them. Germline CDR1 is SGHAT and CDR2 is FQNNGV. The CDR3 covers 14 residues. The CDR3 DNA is TGTGCCAGCAGCTTCCAATCTGCAGGGGAAGGCTACACCTTC. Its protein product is CASSFQSAGEGYTF.

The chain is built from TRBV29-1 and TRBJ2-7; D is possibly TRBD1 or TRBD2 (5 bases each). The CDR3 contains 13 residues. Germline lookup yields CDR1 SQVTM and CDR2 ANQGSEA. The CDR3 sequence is CTHWGFRPYEQYF. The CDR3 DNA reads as TGCACCCACTGGGGGTTCAGGCCCTACGAGCAGTACTTC.

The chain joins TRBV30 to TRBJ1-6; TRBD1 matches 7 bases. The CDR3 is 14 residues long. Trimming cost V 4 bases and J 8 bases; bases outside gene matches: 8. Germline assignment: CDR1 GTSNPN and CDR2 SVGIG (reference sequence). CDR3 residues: CAWTGGHRYSPLHF. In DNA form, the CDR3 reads TGTGCCTGGACAGGGGGGCATCGCTATTCACCCCTCCACTTT. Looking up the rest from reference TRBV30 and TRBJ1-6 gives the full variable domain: SQTIHQWPATLVQPVGSPLSLECTVEGTSNPNLYWYRQAAGRGLQLLFYSVGIGQISSEVPQNLSASRPQDRQFILSSKKLLLSDSGFYLCAWTGGHRYSPLHFGNGTRLTVT.

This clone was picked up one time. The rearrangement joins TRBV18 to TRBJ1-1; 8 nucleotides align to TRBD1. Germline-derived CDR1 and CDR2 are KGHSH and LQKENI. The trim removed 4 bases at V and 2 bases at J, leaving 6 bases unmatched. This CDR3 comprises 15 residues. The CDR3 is CASSQGTGVNTEAFF. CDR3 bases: TGTGCCAGCTCACAGGGGACAGGAGTTAACACTGAAGCTTTCTTT.

The CDR3 loop reads CASSLGTSGGVKQFF. The CDR3 DNA is TGTGCCAGCAGCTTAGGGACTAGCGGGGGGGTTAAGCAGTTCTTC. The V call is TRBV7-9, the J call TRBJ2-1; 15 bases fit TRBD2. Germline loops: CDR1 SEHNR, CDR2 FQNEAQ (reference sequence). The CDR3 is 15 amino acids. Trimming took 1 base from V and 11 from J; bases not matched to a gene: 3.

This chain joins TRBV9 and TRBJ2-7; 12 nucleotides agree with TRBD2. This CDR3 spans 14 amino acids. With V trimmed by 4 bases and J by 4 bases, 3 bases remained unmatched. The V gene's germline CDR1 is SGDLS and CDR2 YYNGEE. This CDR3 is CASSRTSGTYEQYF. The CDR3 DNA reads TGTGCCAGCAGCAGGACTAGCGGGACGTACGAGCAGTACTTC.

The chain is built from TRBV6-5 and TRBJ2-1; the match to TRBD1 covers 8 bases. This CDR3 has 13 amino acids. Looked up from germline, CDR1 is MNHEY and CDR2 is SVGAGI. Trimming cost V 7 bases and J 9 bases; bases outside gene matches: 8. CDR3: CASTWTGLSEQFF. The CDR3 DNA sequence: TGTGCCAGCACCTGGACAGGGTTGAGTGAGCAGTTCTTC.

In nucleotides, the CDR3 is TGTGCCAGCTCGGGGGGTTGGGCCGGGGAGCTGTTTTTT. It is translated as CASSGGWAGELFF. The rearrangement joins TRBV2 to TRBJ2-2; 7 nucleotides agree with TRBD2. Looked up from germline, CDR1 is SNHLY and CDR2 is FYNNEI. The V gene end was trimmed by 8 bases and the J gene end by 6 bases; junction bases not matched to a gene: 6. This CDR3 is 13 amino acids long.

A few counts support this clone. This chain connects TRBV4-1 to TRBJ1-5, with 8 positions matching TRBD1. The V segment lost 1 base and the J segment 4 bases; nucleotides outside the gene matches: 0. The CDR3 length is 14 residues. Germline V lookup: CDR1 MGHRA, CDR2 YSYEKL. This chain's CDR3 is CASSQGQGNQPQHF. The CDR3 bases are TGCGCCAGCAGCCAAGGACAGGGGAATCAGCCCCAGCATTTT.

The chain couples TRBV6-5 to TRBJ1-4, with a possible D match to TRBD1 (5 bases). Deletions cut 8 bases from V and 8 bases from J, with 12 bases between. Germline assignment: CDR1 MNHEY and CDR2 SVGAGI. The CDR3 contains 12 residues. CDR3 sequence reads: CASWGTGEKLFF. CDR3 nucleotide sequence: TGTGCCAGCTGGGGGACTGGGGAAAAACTGTTTTTT.

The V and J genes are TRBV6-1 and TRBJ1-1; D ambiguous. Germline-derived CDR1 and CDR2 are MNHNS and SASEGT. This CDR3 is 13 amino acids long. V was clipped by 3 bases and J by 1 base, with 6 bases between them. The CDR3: CASSESWNTEAFF. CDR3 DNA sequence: TGTGCCAGCAGTGAGAGCTGGAACACTGAAGCTTTCTTT.

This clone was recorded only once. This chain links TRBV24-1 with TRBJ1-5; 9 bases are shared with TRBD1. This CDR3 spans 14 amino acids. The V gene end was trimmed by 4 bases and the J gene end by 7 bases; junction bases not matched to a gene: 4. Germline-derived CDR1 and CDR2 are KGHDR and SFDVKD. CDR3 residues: CATSETGGYQPQHF. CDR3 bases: TGTGCCACCAGTGAAACAGGGGGCTACCAGCCCCAGCATTTT.

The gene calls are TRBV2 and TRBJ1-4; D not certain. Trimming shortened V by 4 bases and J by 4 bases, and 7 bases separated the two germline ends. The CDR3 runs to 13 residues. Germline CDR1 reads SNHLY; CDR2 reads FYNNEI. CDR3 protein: CASSGDGNEKLFF. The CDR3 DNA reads TGTGCCAGCAGTGGTGACGGTAATGAAAAACTGTTTTTT.

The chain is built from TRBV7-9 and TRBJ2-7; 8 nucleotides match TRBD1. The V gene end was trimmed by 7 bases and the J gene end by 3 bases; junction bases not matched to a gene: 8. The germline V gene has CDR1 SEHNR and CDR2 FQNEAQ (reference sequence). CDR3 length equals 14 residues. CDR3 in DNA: TGTGCCAGCAACACCGGGACAGGAGACTACGAGCAGTACTTC. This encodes CASNTGTGDYEQYF.

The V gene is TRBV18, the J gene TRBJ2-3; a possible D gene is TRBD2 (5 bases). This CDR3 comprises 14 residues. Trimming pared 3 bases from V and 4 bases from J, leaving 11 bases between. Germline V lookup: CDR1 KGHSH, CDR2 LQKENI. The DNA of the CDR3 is TGTGCCAGCTCACCTCGGGATGCCTCAGATACGCAGTATTTT. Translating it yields CASSPRDASDTQYF.

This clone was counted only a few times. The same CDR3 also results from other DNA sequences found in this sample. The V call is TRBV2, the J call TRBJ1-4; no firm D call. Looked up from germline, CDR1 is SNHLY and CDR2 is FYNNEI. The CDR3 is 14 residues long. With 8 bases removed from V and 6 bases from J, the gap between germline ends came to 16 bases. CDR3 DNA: TGTGCCAGCCATGAAGGCCTGGGGTATGAAAAACTGTTTTTT. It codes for CASHEGLGYEKLFF.

The DNA for the CDR3 is TGTGCCAGCAGCGCTGTTCGGAATGAAAAACTGTTTTTT. It specifies CASSAVRNEKLFF. The chain has TRBV14 and TRBJ1-4; D ambiguous. The CDR3 length is 13 residues. Germline assignment: CDR1 SGHDN and CDR2 FVKESK. Trimming took 5 bases from V and 5 from J, leaving 9 bases between them.

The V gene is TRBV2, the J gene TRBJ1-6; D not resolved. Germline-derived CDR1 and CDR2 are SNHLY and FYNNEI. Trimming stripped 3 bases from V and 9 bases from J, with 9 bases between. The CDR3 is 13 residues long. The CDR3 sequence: CASSEFRGSPLHF. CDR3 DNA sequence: TGTGCCAGCAGTGAGTTCCGGGGTTCACCCCTCCACTTT.

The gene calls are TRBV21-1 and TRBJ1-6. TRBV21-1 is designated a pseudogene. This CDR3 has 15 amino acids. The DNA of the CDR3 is TGTGCCAGCAGCTCTTATTCGGGACGTGTTTCACCCCTCCACTTT. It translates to CASSSYSGRVSPLHF.

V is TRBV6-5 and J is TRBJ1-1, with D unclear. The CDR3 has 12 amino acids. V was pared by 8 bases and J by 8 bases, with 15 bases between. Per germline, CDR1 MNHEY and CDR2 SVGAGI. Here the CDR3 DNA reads TGTGCCAGCGCCGGACGGGTTTGGGAAGCTTTCTTT. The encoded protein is CASAGRVWEAFF.